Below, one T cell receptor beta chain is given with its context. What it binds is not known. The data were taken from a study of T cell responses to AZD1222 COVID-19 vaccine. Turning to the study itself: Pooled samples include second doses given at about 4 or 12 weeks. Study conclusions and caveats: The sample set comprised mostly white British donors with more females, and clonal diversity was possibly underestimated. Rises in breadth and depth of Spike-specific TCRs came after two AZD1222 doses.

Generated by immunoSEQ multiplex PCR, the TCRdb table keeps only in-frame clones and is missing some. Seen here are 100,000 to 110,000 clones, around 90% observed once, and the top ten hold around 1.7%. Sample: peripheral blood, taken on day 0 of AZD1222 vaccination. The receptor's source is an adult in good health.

CDR3 protein: CASSLSKNRDRGSPLHF. The CDR3 DNA follows: TGTGCCAGCAGTTTATCGAAGAACCGGGACAGGGGTTCACCCCTCCACTTT. The V gene is TRBV27, the J gene TRBJ1-6, with 10 bases lining up with TRBD1. The CDR3 contains 17 residues. Germline V lookup: CDR1 MNHEY, CDR2 SMNVEV (reference sequence). The trim removed 0 bases at V and 9 bases at J, leaving 8 bases unmatched.